This TCR beta chain was obtained from a study of patients and donors after allogeneic stem cell transplantation. Each CDR3 protein is one row after TCRdb ran MiXCR on the RT-PCR reads. The table has about 57,000 distinct CDR3 sequences, about 14% seen once. Germline V gene lookup returns CDR1 SQVTM and CDR2 ANQGSEA. V shed 4 bases, J shed 0 bases, and the junction held 6 bases outside the gene matches. This CDR3 contains 15 residues. This TCR was recovered from a human donor who was either an allogeneic HSCT recipient or a stem cell or donor lymphocyte infusion donor (not recorded which). It is not recorded whose cells these are; they may come from a transplant donor. The rearrangement links TRBV29-1 to TRBJ2-3; 8 bases map to TRBD2. Sample: blood, either unsorted or a sorted T cell fraction (not recorded which). The CDR3 bases are TGCAGCGTTGTTGTCGGGGGGGCGAGCACAGATACGCAGTATTTT. Encoded protein: CSVVVGGASTDTQYF.